The 23 T cell receptor beta chains presented below share a single source sample, sequenced in a study of OX40 agonist ivuxolimab in advanced cancers. The protocol was immunoSEQ multiplex PCR, while the TCRdb copy is restricted to in-frame clones and leaves out a portion. In the table there are over 80,000 clones, approximately 89% of which are singletons. The source was CD4+ or CD8+ T cells sorted from blood, collected in a trial of the OX40 agonist ivuxolimab. These receptors came from an adult with an advanced solid tumor such as melanoma, head and neck, liver or kidney cancer.

The gene calls are TRBV6-1 and TRBJ1-5; no clear D. The V gene lost 5 bases and the J gene lost 3 bases, with 11 bases spanning the gap. Germline CDR1 reads MNHNS; CDR2 reads SASEGT. The CDR3 spans 14 residues. CDR3 region: CASSPGRDNQPQHF. The CDR3 DNA reads as TGTGCCAGCAGTCCCGGACGGGACAATCAGCCCCAGCATTTT.

The chain is built from TRBV5-8 and TRBJ1-1; possibly TRBD1 for D (5 bases). This CDR3 region has 14 residues. V lost 4 bases, J lost 3 bases, and 13 bases lay in between. The germline gives CDR1 SGHTS, CDR2 YDEGEE. CDR3 region: CASSGGQRYTEAFF. In DNA, the CDR3 is TGTGCCAGCAGCGGCGGACAACGATACACTGAAGCTTTCTTT.

The genes are TRBV30 and TRBJ2-1; maybe TRBD2 (6 bases). The germline CDR1 and CDR2 sequences are GTSNPN and SVGIG (reference sequence). V lost 3 bases, J lost 9 bases, and 12 bases lay in between. The CDR3 has 12 amino acids. DNA for the CDR3: TGTGCCTGGAGCCCCAGTAGCGGTGAGCAGTTCTTC. Residues: CAWSPSSGEQFF.

V usage is TRBV7-6 and J usage is TRBJ2-3; unclear D gene. Germline V gene sequence: CDR1 SGHVS, CDR2 FNYEAQ. This CDR3 is built from 13 residues. Trimming took 4 bases from V and 1 from J, leaving 6 bases between them. Here the CDR3 DNA reads TGTGCCAGCAGCTGGACGGGCACAGATACGCAGTATTTT. It encodes CASSWTGTDTQYF.

In this sample, this clone turned up a few times. The chain employs TRBV5-8 and TRBJ1-1; a weak D match, TRBD1 (5 bases). Trimming took 4 bases from V and 3 from J, leaving 16 bases between them. The CDR3 has 15 amino acids. The germline CDR1 and CDR2 sequences are SGHTS and YDEGEE. In nucleotides, the CDR3 is TGTGCCAGCAGCCAATCCAGGGAAATCGACACTGAAGCTTTCTTT. This codes for CASSQSREIDTEAFF.

The rearrangement uses TRBV4-1 and TRBJ1-3; a possible D gene is TRBD1 (5 bases). Trimming left V 1 base short and J 4 bases short, with 11 bases between. The germline gives CDR1 MGHRA, CDR2 YSYEKL. The CDR3 runs to 15 residues. The CDR3 loop reads CASSQVLGDGNTIYF. The CDR3 DNA follows: TGCGCCAGCAGCCAAGTTTTAGGGGACGGAAACACCATATATTTT.

The rearrangement uses TRBV6-6 and TRBJ2-5; D may be TRBD1 (5 bases). Germline assignment: CDR1 MNHNY and CDR2 SVGAGI (reference sequence). Deletions cut 2 bases from V and 5 bases from J, with 6 bases between. The CDR3 is 12 residues long. CDR3 in DNA: TGTGCCAGCAGTTACAGGGGCGAGACCCAGTACTTC. Translation gives CASSYRGETQYF.

The J gene is TRBJ2-1, the V gene TRBV10-3, with TRBD2 identical over 13 bases. CDR1 and CDR2 from the germline V gene are ENHRY and SYGVKD. V was clipped by 3 bases and J by 4 bases; unmatched bases: 6. The length of the CDR3 is 17 residues. CDR3 amino acids: CAISERLAGGGYNEQFF. CDR3 coding DNA: TGTGCCATCAGTGAAAGACTAGCGGGAGGTGGATACAATGAGCAGTTCTTC.

This clone was detected only once. The rearrangement uses TRBV2 and TRBJ2-3; the D is unclear. Trimming left V 1 base short and J 11 bases short, with 7 bases between. CDR1 is SNHLY and CDR2 is FYNNEI in the germline V gene. The CDR3 totals 11 residues. The CDR3 DNA is TGTGCCAGCAGTGAAGTCCTTGGGCAGTATTTT. It translates to CASSEVLGQYF.

This chain links TRBV7-9 with TRBJ2-1; D perhaps matches TRBD2 (5 bases). CDR1 and CDR2 (germline): SEHNR, FQNEAQ (reference sequence). The CDR3 is 14 residues long. The V and J ends lost 0 bases and 8 bases respectively, with 11 bases between them. CDR3 DNA sequence: TGTGCCAGCAGCTTAGCGACGGGGTTGGATGAGCAGTTCTTC. Translation gives CASSLATGLDEQFF.

The gene calls are TRBV9 and TRBJ2-4; 11 nucleotides line up with TRBD2. After removal of 2 bases from V and 16 bases from J, the junction contained 8 bases not matched to a gene. This CDR3 has 13 residues. The germline V gene encodes CDR1 SGDLS and CDR2 YYNGEE. The CDR3, as DNA: TGTGCCAGCAGCGTGGAACTAGCGGGAGTTCCCTACTTC. Protein: CASSVELAGVPYF.

The chain has TRBV7-2 and TRBJ1-2; 7 bases align to TRBD1. Germline V CDR1 and CDR2: SGHTA, FQGNSA. V was clipped by 3 bases and J by 8 bases; unmatched bases: 9. The CDR3 has 14 amino acids. Here the CDR3 DNA reads TGTGCCAGCAGCTTGCCCCCGACAGGGAGAGGCTACACCTTC. It codes for CASSLPPTGRGYTF.

This chain connects TRBV2 to TRBJ1-3; D gene uncertain. There are 15 residues in the CDR3. The V gene's germline CDR1 is SNHLY and CDR2 FYNNEI. With 8 bases removed from V and 0 bases from J, the gap between germline ends came to 14 bases. CDR3 DNA: TGTGCCAGCTTGTGGCAGATGAGCTCTGGAAACACCATATATTTT. Amino acids: CASLWQMSSGNTIYF.

The chain uses TRBV7-3 and TRBJ2-1, with 14 bases matching TRBD2. This CDR3 region has 15 residues. Unmatched junction bases numbered 3, after V lost 5 bases and J lost 6 bases. CDR1 is SGHTA, CDR2 FQGTGA, per germline. The CDR3 nucleotides are TGTGCCAGCAGCCGGGGACTAGCGGGAGCCAATGAGCAGTTCTTC. It codes for CASSRGLAGANEQFF.

The CDR3 nucleotides read TGCGCCAGCAGCTTGATCACAGGGCCCTACAATGAGCAGTTCTTC. This translates into CASSLITGPYNEQFF. V is TRBV5-1 and J is TRBJ2-1; D might be TRBD1 (6 bases). Germline V gene data show CDR1 as SGHRS and CDR2 as YFSETQ. V was pared by 1 base and J by 2 bases, with 10 bases between. CDR3 length equals 15 residues.

CDR3 loop: CASSPLGGPGDEQFF. CDR3 in DNA: TGTGCCAGCTCACCACTTGGGGGGCCTGGGGATGAGCAGTTCTTC. This rearrangement joins TRBV18 to TRBJ2-1; tentatively, D is TRBD1 or TRBD2 (6 bases each). CDR1 KGHSH and CDR2 LQKENI come from the germline V gene. The CDR3 spans 15 residues. The V gene lost 1 base and the J gene lost 8 bases, with 15 bases spanning the gap.

The chain is built from TRBV19 and TRBJ1-1; D possibly corresponds to TRBD1 (5 bases). Trimming removed 6 bases from V and 0 bases from J, with 14 bases in between. Germline V gene data show CDR1 as LNHDA and CDR2 as SQIVND (reference sequence). The CDR3 has 15 amino acids. This CDR3 reads CASSHRGRMNTEAFF. The DNA for the CDR3 is TGTGCCAGTAGCCACCGGGGCCGAATGAACACTGAAGCTTTCTTT.

The CDR3: CASSTGQGKETQYF. The CDR3 bases are TGTGCCAGCAGCACCGGACAGGGGAAAGAGACCCAGTACTTC. The chain recombines TRBV11-1 with TRBJ2-5; 9 bases map to TRBD1. The trim removed 5 bases at V and 3 bases at J, leaving 4 bases unmatched. Germline V lookup: CDR1 SGHAT, CDR2 FQDESV (reference sequence). This CDR3 has 14 amino acids.

This clone was counted only a few times. The chain recombines TRBV28 with TRBJ1-2, with TRBD1 identical over 9 bases. V was pared by 5 bases and J by 3 bases, with 4 bases of the junction left unmatched. Germline CDR1 reads MDHEN; CDR2 reads SYDVKM. The CDR3 loop spans 14 amino acids. The CDR3 here is CASSPTGGHYGYTF. The CDR3, as DNA: TGTGCCAGCAGTCCAACAGGGGGCCACTATGGCTACACCTTC.

This CDR3 is CASSLAGTNTGELFF. CDR3 in DNA: TGTGCCAGCAGCCTAGCGGGGACGAACACCGGGGAGCTGTTTTTT. The chain employs TRBV6-5 and TRBJ2-2; TRBD2 matches 9 bases. This CDR3 contains 15 residues. Looked up from germline, CDR1 is MNHEY and CDR2 is SVGAGI. V was pared by 6 bases and J by 0 bases, with 2 bases of the junction left unmatched.

The genes are TRBV28 and TRBJ2-6; TRBD1 matches at 8 bases. With V trimmed by 2 bases and J by 4 bases, 10 bases remained unmatched. CDR1 MDHEN and CDR2 SYDVKM come from the germline V gene. This CDR3 comprises 18 residues. CDR3: CASSLGRGQGAGANVLTF. The CDR3 region has the DNA TGTGCCAGCAGTTTAGGCAGGGGGCAGGGTGCCGGGGCCAACGTCCTGACTTTC. Full variable domain (missing parts from reference TRBV28 and TRBJ2-6): DVKVTQSSRYLVKRTGEKVFLECVQDMDHENMFWYRQDPGLGLRLIYFSYDVKMKEKGDIPEGYSVSREKKERFSLILESASTNQTSMYLCASSLGRGQGAGANVLTFGAGSRLTVL.

The chain combines TRBV5-4 with TRBJ2-1, with a tentative D call TRBD1 (6 bases). Germline CDR1 SGHNT, CDR2 YYREEE (reference sequence). The CDR3 is 13 amino acids. The V end was cut by 4 bases, the J end by 5 bases, with 10 bases between. This CDR3 reads CASSHRTDNEQFF. The CDR3 coding sequence is TGTGCCAGCAGCCACCGGACAGACAATGAGCAGTTCTTC.

V and J are TRBV7-3 and TRBJ2-3, with D maybe TRBD2 (6 bases). This CDR3 region has 14 residues. Trimming stripped 1 base from V and 3 bases from J, with 8 bases between. Germline V CDR1 and CDR2: SGHTA, FQGTGA. CDR3 sequence reads: CASSLNGGTDTQYF. The CDR3, as DNA: TGTGCCAGCAGCTTAAACGGGGGTACAGATACGCAGTATTTT. The whole variable domain, filled in from reference TRBV7-3 and TRBJ2-3, reads GAGVSQTPSNKVTEKGKYVELRCDPISGHTALYWYRQSLGQGPEFLIYFQGTGAADDSGLPNDRFFAVRPEGSVSTLKIQRTERGDSAVYLCASSLNGGTDTQYFGPGTRLTVL.